The entry that follows covers one T cell receptor beta chain sequence. TCRdb keeps only in-frame clones here, not all; method: immunoSEQ multiplex PCR. The sample holds around 140,000 clones; over 80% are singletons and the top ten take under 7.5%. The germline V and J ends were trimmed by 0 bases and 7 bases, with 15 bases remaining between them. The CDR3 length is 15 residues. Germline CDR1 and CDR2: MGHRA and YSYEKL. The entry originates in a study of blood T cell repertoires in COVID-19. Study overall: The cDNA or gDNA used as material had been derived from T cells, B-cell-depleted T cells, or PBMCs.

The source material was peripheral blood. The clonotype originates from a man at least 80 years old with acute or convalescent COVID-19. This rearrangement joins TRBV4-1 to TRBJ1-2, with D possibly TRBD1 on 5 matching bases. CDR3 nucleotide sequence: TGCGCCAGCAGCCAAGAAATTTCGGACATATCTGGCTACACCTTC. Translating gives CASSQEISDISGYTF.